A selection of T cell receptor beta chains follows, all from one sample in a study of post-analysis software for immune sequencing data. MiXCR was run by TCRdb on the PCR reads, yielding one entry per CDR3 protein. The sample has approximately 730,000 distinct CDR3 sequences, approximately 44% seen once; the top ten hold just under 5%. The sequenced sample was blood. The source is a girl aged 10 to 17 with multiple sclerosis. Both conserved end residues are part of each CDR3. Fields, in order: D gene, clone size, J gene, V gene, CDR3 protein, CDR3 DNA. A D gene is named only where the DNA matches it firmly. The size field is filled for only some rows; it gives once, few, many or a size class.

d_gene: TRBD2; abundance: few; j_gene: TRBJ2-7; v_gene: TRBV10-3; CDR3aa: CAISDQAGGPKEQYF; CDR3nt: TGTGCCATCAGTGATCAAGCGGGAGGGCCGAAAGAGCAGTACTTC
d_gene: .; abundance: once; j_gene: TRBJ2-2; v_gene: TRBV29-1; CDR3aa: CSVAIVRELFF; CDR3nt: TGCAGCGTCGCAATCGTCCGGGAGCTGTTTTTT
d_gene: .; abundance: .; j_gene: TRBJ1-1; v_gene: TRBV14; CDR3aa: CASSPLGDGMNTEAFF; CDR3nt: TGTGCCAGCAGCCCCCTGGGGGATGGGATGAACACTGAAGCTTTCTTT
d_gene: .; abundance: few; j_gene: TRBJ1-2; v_gene: TRBV7-2; CDR3aa: CASSLRTPTNYGYTF; CDR3nt: TGTGCCAGCAGCTTAAGAACACCCACTAACTATGGCTACACCTTC
d_gene: TRBD2; abundance: few; j_gene: TRBJ2-7; v_gene: TRBV20-1; CDR3aa: CSASGGLAGYEQYF; CDR3nt: TGCAGTGCTAGTGGTGGACTAGCGGGATACGAGCAGTACTTC
d_gene: TRBD2; abundance: .; j_gene: TRBJ2-1; v_gene: TRBV20-1; CDR3aa: CSARDGLSGRNEQFF; CDR3nt: TGCAGTGCTAGAGATGGACTGAGCGGGAGGAATGAGCAGTTCTTC
d_gene: .; abundance: .; j_gene: TRBJ2-2; v_gene: TRBV10-3; CDR3aa: CAISQPGLSTGELFF; CDR3nt: TGTGCCATCAGTCAACCGGGACTTAGCACCGGGGAGCTGTTTTTT
d_gene: TRBD2; abundance: .; j_gene: TRBJ2-2; v_gene: TRBV6-2/TRBV6-3; CDR3aa: CASNLLAGVTGELFF; CDR3nt: TGTGCCAGCAATCTACTAGCGGGAGTGACCGGGGAGCTGTTTTTT
d_gene: TRBD2; abundance: .; j_gene: TRBJ2-5; v_gene: TRBV3-1; CDR3aa: CASSQDLGLAGNQETQYF; CDR3nt: TGTGCCAGCAGCCAAGATTTAGGGCTAGCGGGGAACCAAGAGACCCAGTACTTC
d_gene: TRBD2; abundance: .; j_gene: TRBJ2-3; v_gene: TRBV6-1; CDR3aa: CASKSRGAGSGQADTQYF; CDR3nt: TGTGCCAGCAAATCGCGGGGGGCCGGTAGCGGGCAGGCAGATACGCAGTATTTT
d_gene: .; abundance: few; j_gene: TRBJ2-7; v_gene: TRBV7-8; CDR3aa: CASIPSGQVPYEQYF; CDR3nt: TGTGCCAGCATCCCTAGTGGTCAAGTACCCTACGAGCAGTACTTC